Following are 22 T cell receptor beta chains from one sample sequenced in a study of shared clonotypes between healthy human individuals. Assay: immunoSEQ multiplex PCR; the TCRdb copy retains only in-frame clones and omits some. The table includes hundreds of thousands of clones, 95% to 96% detected once. Cells designated naive CD8 were CD45RO-negative and were positively selected for CCR7, with terminally differentiated effector memory CD45RA+ cells excluded. The material sequenced was naive CD8+ T cells sorted from blood. These receptors were obtained from a woman aged 25 to 45 in good health.

The J gene is TRBJ2-2, the V gene TRBV27; 10 bases fit TRBD1. CDR3 length: 15 residues. Losses at the gene ends were 6 bases for V and 6 bases for J; bases not matched to a gene: 7. Germline V gene sequence: CDR1 MNHEY, CDR2 SMNVEV (reference sequence). The CDR3 sequence is CASRLMTGGSGELFF. Written as DNA, the CDR3 is TGTGCCAGCAGACTAATGACAGGGGGCTCCGGGGAGCTGTTTTTT.

The CDR3 loop reads CASSLAAMNTEAFF. As DNA, the CDR3 is TGTGCCAGCAGTTTAGCGGCTATGAACACTGAAGCTTTCTTT. V and J are TRBV27 and TRBJ1-1; no clear D gene. Trimming cost V 2 bases and J 0 bases, with 7 bases left between them. The length of the CDR3 is 14 residues. CDR1 and CDR2 (germline): MNHEY, SMNVEV (reference sequence).

The chain has TRBV7-2 and TRBJ2-7; 9 nucleotides match TRBD2. CDR3 length: 14 amino acids. V shed 1 base, J shed 2 bases, and the junction held 0 bases outside the gene matches. The germline V gene encodes CDR1 SGHTA and CDR2 FQGNSA. The chain's CDR3 is CASSLGGRAYEQYF. DNA of the CDR3: TGTGCCAGCAGCTTAGGCGGGAGGGCCTACGAGCAGTACTTC.

As regards this clone: This same CDR3 is encoded by further DNA sequences in the sample. The chain joins TRBV6-5 to TRBJ1-1, with D possibly being TRBD1 (5 bases). From germline, CDR1 is MNHEY and CDR2 SVGAGI. V lost 2 bases and J lost 0, with 7 bases in between. The CDR3 runs to 14 residues. The CDR3 sequence: CASSYGGMNTEAFF. DNA for the CDR3: TGTGCCAGCAGTTACGGGGGAATGAACACTGAAGCTTTCTTT.

This chain uses TRBV28 with TRBJ1-1, with D unclear. Germline V gene sequence: CDR1 MDHEN, CDR2 SYDVKM. The germline V and J ends were trimmed by 6 bases and 0 bases, with 11 bases remaining between them. This CDR3 region has 14 residues. The CDR3 region is CASSFGPVNTEAFF. The CDR3 region has the DNA TGTGCCAGCAGCTTCGGACCCGTGAACACTGAAGCTTTCTTT.

This chain joins TRBV4-1 and TRBJ1-1; 11 positions agree with TRBD1. V was pared by 4 bases and J by 8 bases, with 6 bases of the junction left unmatched. Germline lookup yields CDR1 MGHRA and CDR2 YSYEKL. This CDR3 spans 14 amino acids. CDR3 region: CASSRGTGGGEAFF. CDR3 DNA sequence: TGCGCCAGCAGCCGAGGGACAGGGGGAGGGGAAGCTTTCTTT.

The gene calls are TRBV7-9 and TRBJ1-1, with no clear D. The CDR3 runs 13 residues. Germline CDR1 SEHNR, CDR2 FQNEAQ (reference sequence). V lost 5 bases and J 5 bases, leaving 12 bases between the germline ends. The DNA of the CDR3 is TGTGCCAGCAGCCCACCTCAAGGTACTGAAGCTTTCTTT. Translation: CASSPPQGTEAFF.

The chain joins TRBV6-5 to TRBJ2-6; 7 positions agree with TRBD2. The CDR3 totals 16 residues. Germline V gene data show CDR1 as MNHEY and CDR2 as SVGAGI. The J segment lost 2 bases and the V segment lost 2 bases, leaving 3 bases of the junction unmatched. CDR3 region: CASSYVGGTGANVLTF. The CDR3 nucleotides read TGTGCCAGCAGTTACGTGGGAGGGACTGGGGCCAACGTCCTGACTTTC.

The V and J genes are TRBV28 and TRBJ2-2; TRBD1 aligns across 11 bases. This CDR3 spans 16 amino acids. After removal of 3 bases from V and 3 bases from J, the junction contained 3 bases not matched to a gene. The V gene's germline CDR1 is MDHEN and CDR2 SYDVKM. As DNA, the CDR3 is TGTGCCAGCAGTTTCGGGACAGGGGGGCACACCGGGGAGCTGTTTTTT. Translated: CASSFGTGGHTGELFF.

The chain has TRBV27 and TRBJ2-3; D is unclear. Trimming pared 2 bases from V and 4 bases from J, leaving 13 bases between. CDR1 is MNHEY and CDR2 is SMNVEV in the germline V gene (reference sequence). The CDR3 is 15 amino acids. The CDR3 reads CASSLIPDLPDTQYF. CDR3 DNA sequence: TGTGCCAGCAGTTTAATCCCTGACCTGCCAGATACGCAGTATTTT.

This clone appeared a single time. This sequence joins TRBV11-3 and TRBJ2-1; no reliable D call. V was clipped by 1 base and J by 9 bases, with 7 bases between them. The germline V gene has CDR1 SGHNT and CDR2 YENEEA. The CDR3 covers 12 residues. The DNA for the CDR3 is TGTGCCAGCAGCTTAGGATCGGGTGAGCAGTTCTTC. This encodes CASSLGSGEQFF.

The rearrangement uses TRBV10-1 and TRBJ2-1; tentatively, D is TRBD1 (6 bases). The CDR3 is 16 residues long. Trimming took off 8 bases at V and 3 bases at J, with 20 bases between the two ends. Germline CDR1 and CDR2: WNHNN and SYGVQD (reference sequence). CDR3 in amino acids: CASAGEWDTNYNEQFF. CDR3 nucleotides: TGCGCCAGCGCCGGGGAGTGGGACACCAACTACAATGAGCAGTTCTTC.

This chain joins TRBV27 and TRBJ2-6, with 7 bases that match TRBD1. This CDR3 contains 20 residues. Germline V lookup: CDR1 MNHEY, CDR2 SMNVEV (reference sequence). V was clipped by 2 bases and J by 0 bases; unmatched bases: 13. The CDR3 bases are TGTGCCAGCAGTTTAACCTATGACAGGGCCGGTAGCTCTGGGGCCAACGTCCTGACTTTC. Its translation is CASSLTYDRAGSSGANVLTF.

The V gene is TRBV9, the J gene TRBJ2-1; D not resolved. The V gene lost 3 bases and the J gene lost 7 bases, with 8 bases spanning the gap. There are 12 residues in the CDR3. Germline V gene lookup returns CDR1 SGDLS and CDR2 YYNGEE. Written as DNA, the CDR3 is TGTGCCAGCAGCGCAGGAGCAAATGAGCAGTTCTTC. Protein product: CASSAGANEQFF.

The rearrangement joins TRBV7-9 to TRBJ2-5; 10 bases align to TRBD1. CDR1 is SEHNR, CDR2 FQNEAQ, per germline (reference sequence). The length of the CDR3 is 15 residues. V dropped 4 bases and J dropped 3; count of bases not matched to a gene: 5. The CDR3 loop is CASSSSGTGEETQYF. CDR3 in DNA: TGTGCCAGCAGCTCTTCCGGGACAGGGGAAGAGACCCAGTACTTC.

This chain connects TRBV9 to TRBJ2-1; perhaps TRBD2 as D (6 bases). CDR3 length: 14 residues. Germline V gene lookup returns CDR1 SGDLS and CDR2 YYNGEE. V was pared by 6 bases and J by 2 bases, with 12 bases between. The CDR3 loop reads CASNSAGPYNEQFF. CDR3 DNA: TGTGCCAGCAATTCTGCGGGGCCCTACAATGAGCAGTTCTTC. The variable domain in full, with the rest retrieved from reference TRBV9 and TRBJ2-1, is DSGVTQTPKHLITATGQRVTLRCSPRSGDLSVYWYQQSLDQGLQFLIQYYNGEERAKGNILERFSAQQFPDLHSELNLSSLELGDSALYFCASNSAGPYNEQFFGPGTRLTVL.

The CDR3 DNA is TGCAGCGTTGAAGATATAAGGGGGGCTGGCTATGGCTACACCTTC. This translates into CSVEDIRGAGYGYTF. This sequence joins TRBV29-1 and TRBJ1-2, with a tentative D call TRBD1 (6 bases). This CDR3 contains 15 residues. Germline values: CDR1 SQVTM, CDR2 ANQGSEA. V lost 0 bases and J 4 bases, leaving 15 bases between the germline ends.

The chain has TRBV28 and TRBJ2-4, with TRBD1 identical over 7 bases. Germline V CDR1 and CDR2: MDHEN, SYDVKM. The trim removed 5 bases at V and 8 bases at J, leaving 6 bases unmatched. The CDR3 sequence is 13 residues long. CDR3 DNA sequence: TGTGCCAGCAGTAGAAGGGGGACAGACATTCAGTACTTC. Protein: CASSRRGTDIQYF.

The chain couples TRBV7-8 to TRBJ1-5; TRBD1 matches 8 bases. The J segment lost 2 bases and the V segment lost 5 bases, leaving 11 bases of the junction unmatched. CDR1 and CDR2 from the germline V gene are SGHVS and FQNEAQ. CDR3 size: 17 residues. The CDR3 region has the DNA TGTGCCAGCAGCCCGGGACAGGCCGGTTGGGGCAATCAGCCCCAGCATTTT. Encoded protein: CASSPGQAGWGNQPQHF.

The V call is TRBV7-9, the J call TRBJ2-1, with 10 bases aligning to TRBD2. Per germline, CDR1 SEHNR and CDR2 FQNEAQ (reference sequence). The CDR3 is made up of 17 amino acids. Trimming at V came to 4 bases and at J to 7 bases, leaving 13 bases not matched to a gene. The chain's CDR3 is CASSSLLASGRGNEQFF. Here the CDR3 DNA reads TGTGCCAGCAGCTCCTTGTTGGCTAGCGGGAGAGGGAATGAGCAGTTCTTC.

The V and J genes are TRBV7-8 and TRBJ2-1; 11 bases align to TRBD2. Trimming cost V 4 bases and J 0 bases; bases outside gene matches: 11. The germline V gene has CDR1 SGHVS and CDR2 FQNEAQ. CDR3 length: 19 amino acids. The CDR3: CASSSGGRLAGHSYNEQFF. CDR3 nucleotides: TGTGCCAGCAGCTCGGGGGGGCGACTAGCGGGACACTCCTACAATGAGCAGTTCTTC.

The gene calls are TRBV27 and TRBJ2-7; 9 bases are shared with TRBD1. This CDR3 contains 14 residues. Germline V gene lookup returns CDR1 MNHEY and CDR2 SMNVEV (reference sequence). The ends lost 3 bases at V and 4 bases at J; junction bases unmatched: 4. CDR3 DNA: TGTGCCAGCAGTTTCGGACAGGGGAGGTACGAGCAGTACTTC. Amino acids: CASSFGQGRYEQYF.